Below, one T cell receptor beta chain is given with its context. As processed by the authors: Estimation of nucleated cell counts was performed using reference gene primer amplification. The method was immunoSEQ multiplex PCR; TCRdb's version includes in-frame clones alone and lacks a portion of them. V and J calls and clone size are given by that table; D and trimming were obtained from the DNA. The profile shows fewer than 200,000 clones, 80% to 95% of them singletons. This entry is derived from a study of blood T cell repertoires in COVID-19. Study-wide background: The United States, Italy and Spain provided the acute and convalescent COVID-19 samples. PBMCs, B-cell-depleted T cells, or T cells were the source of the cDNA or gDNA that made up the material.

The source is a man aged 45-65 years with acute or convalescent COVID-19. Specimen: peripheral blood.

CDR3 residues: CASSLSSSDRAYEQYF. CDR3 bases: TGTGCCAGCAGTTTATCATCCAGTGACAGGGCCTACGAGCAGTACTTC. The chain joins TRBV27 to TRBJ2-7; TRBD1 matches at 7 bases. The CDR3 totals 16 residues. The V segment lost 0 bases and the J segment 2 bases; nucleotides outside the gene matches: 7. The germline V gene has CDR1 MNHEY and CDR2 SMNVEV (reference sequence).